This T cell receptor (beta chain) was observed in a study of Graves' ophthalmopathy and Graves' hyperthyroidism. Transcripts of RNA were the source for amplifying TCR beta CDR3 regions. RT-PCR was first run with HTBI primers, then multiplex PCR in a second round. MiXCR was run by TCRdb on the multiplex PCR reads, yielding one entry per CDR3 protein. The sample lists a few hundred thousand distinct CDR3 sequences, around a fifth occurring once. With 4 bases removed from V and 5 bases from J, the gap between germline ends came to 8 bases. The germline V gene has CDR1 SQVTM and CDR2 ANQGSEA. The CDR3 covers 11 residues. This clonotype was recorded many times.

This chain joins TRBV29-1 and TRBJ2-5; no firm D call. Sequenced material: peripheral blood. This sequence originates from a woman aged 18-29 years with stable Graves' hyperthyroidism. CDR3 coding DNA: TGCAGCGTTGTTTTCGGGGAGACCCAGTACTTC. This encodes CSVVFGETQYF.